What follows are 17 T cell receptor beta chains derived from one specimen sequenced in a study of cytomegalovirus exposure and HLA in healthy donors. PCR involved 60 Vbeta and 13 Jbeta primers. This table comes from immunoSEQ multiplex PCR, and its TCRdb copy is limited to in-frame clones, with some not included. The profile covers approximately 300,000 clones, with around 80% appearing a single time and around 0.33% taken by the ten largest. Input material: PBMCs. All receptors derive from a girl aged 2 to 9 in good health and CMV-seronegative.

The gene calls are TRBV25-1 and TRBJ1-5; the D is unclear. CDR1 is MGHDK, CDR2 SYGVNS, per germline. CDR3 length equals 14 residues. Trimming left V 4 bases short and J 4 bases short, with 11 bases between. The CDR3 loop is CASSGRGSNQPQHF. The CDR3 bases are TGTGCCAGCAGTGGCCGGGGATCTAATCAGCCCCAGCATTTT.

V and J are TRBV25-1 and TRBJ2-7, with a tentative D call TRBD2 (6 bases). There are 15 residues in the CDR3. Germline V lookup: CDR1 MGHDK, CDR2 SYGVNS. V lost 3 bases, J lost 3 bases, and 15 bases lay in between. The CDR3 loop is CASSDYTSSFYEQYF. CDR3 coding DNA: TGTGCCAGCAGTGATTACACTAGCTCGTTCTACGAGCAGTACTTC.

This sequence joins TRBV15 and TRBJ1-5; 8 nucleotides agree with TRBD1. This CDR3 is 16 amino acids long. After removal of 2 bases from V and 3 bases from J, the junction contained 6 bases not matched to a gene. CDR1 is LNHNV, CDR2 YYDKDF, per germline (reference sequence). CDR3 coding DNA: TGTGCCACCAGCAGAAATCAGGGGGCAGTCAATCAGCCCCAGCATTTT. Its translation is CATSRNQGAVNQPQHF.

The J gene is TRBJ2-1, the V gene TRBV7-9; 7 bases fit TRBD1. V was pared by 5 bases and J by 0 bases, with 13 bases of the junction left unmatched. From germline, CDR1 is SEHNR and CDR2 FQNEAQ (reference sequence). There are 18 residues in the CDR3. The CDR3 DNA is TGTGCCAGCAGCACCGCGCGAGAGAGGGGGCACTCCTACAATGAGCAGTTCTTC. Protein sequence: CASSTARERGHSYNEQFF.

CDR3 in DNA: TGTGCCAGCAGCCCCGGGACTAGCACCAATGAGCAGTTCTTC. This translates into CASSPGTSTNEQFF. The chain recombines TRBV7-8 with TRBJ2-1, with 9 bases lining up with TRBD2. V trimming: 5 bases; J trimming: 6 bases; junction bases outside the gene matches: 5. This CDR3 has 14 residues. CDR1 is SGHVS and CDR2 is FQNEAQ in the germline V gene. The full variable domain, its missing parts supplied by reference TRBV7-8 and TRBJ2-1, is GAGVSQSPRYKVAKRGQDVALRCDPISGHVSLFWYQQALGQGPEFLTYFQNEAQLDKSGLPSDRFFAERPEGSVSTLKIQRTQQEDSAVYLCASSPGTSTNEQFFGPGTRLTVL.

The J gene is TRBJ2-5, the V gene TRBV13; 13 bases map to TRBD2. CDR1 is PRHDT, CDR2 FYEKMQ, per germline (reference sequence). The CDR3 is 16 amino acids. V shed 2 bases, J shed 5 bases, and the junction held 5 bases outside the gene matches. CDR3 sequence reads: CASSLTSGRALETQYF. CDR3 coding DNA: TGTGCCAGCAGCTTAACTAGCGGGAGGGCCCTCGAGACCCAGTACTTC.

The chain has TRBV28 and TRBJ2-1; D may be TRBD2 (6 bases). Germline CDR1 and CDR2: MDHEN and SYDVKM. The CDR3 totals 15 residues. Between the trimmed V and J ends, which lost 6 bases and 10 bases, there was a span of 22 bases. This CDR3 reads CASSEYSAGMGEQFF. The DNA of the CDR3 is TGTGCCAGCAGCGAATACTCAGCGGGTATGGGGGAGCAGTTCTTC.

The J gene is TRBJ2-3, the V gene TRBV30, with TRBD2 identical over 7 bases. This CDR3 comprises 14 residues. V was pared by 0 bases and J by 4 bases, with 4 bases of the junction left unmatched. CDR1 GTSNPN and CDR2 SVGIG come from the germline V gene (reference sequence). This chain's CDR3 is CAWSVAGVSDTQYF. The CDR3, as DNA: TGTGCCTGGAGTGTGGCGGGGGTTTCAGATACGCAGTATTTT. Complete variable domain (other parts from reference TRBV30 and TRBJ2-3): SQTIHQWPATLVQPVGSPLSLECTVEGTSNPNLYWYRQAAGRGLQLLFYSVGIGQISSEVPQNLSASRPQDRQFILSSKKLLLSDSGFYLCAWSVAGVSDTQYFGPGTRLTVL.

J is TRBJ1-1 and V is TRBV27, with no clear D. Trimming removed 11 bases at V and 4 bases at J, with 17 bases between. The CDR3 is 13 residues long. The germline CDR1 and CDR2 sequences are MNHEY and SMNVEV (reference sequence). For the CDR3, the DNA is TGTGCCTCTGAACCGCGAATAATCACTGAAGCTTTCTTT. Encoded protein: CASEPRIITEAFF.

CDR3 nucleotide sequence: TGTGCCAGCAGCTCCCCCTATGTCCGGACAAGGCGAAACACTGAAGCTTTCTTT. It encodes CASSSPYVRTRRNTEAFF. The rearrangement joins TRBV5-5 to TRBJ1-1; a possible D gene is TRBD1 (5 bases). The CDR3 covers 18 residues. Per the germline V gene, CDR1 is SGHKS and CDR2 is YYEKEE (reference sequence). V lost 3 bases, J lost 2 bases, and 23 bases lay in between.

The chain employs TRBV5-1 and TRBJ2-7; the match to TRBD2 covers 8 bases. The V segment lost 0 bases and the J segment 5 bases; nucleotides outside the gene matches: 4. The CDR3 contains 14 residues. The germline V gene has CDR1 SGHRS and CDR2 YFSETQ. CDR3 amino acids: CASSLAGGPHEQYF. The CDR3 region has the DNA TGCGCCAGCAGCTTGGCGGGAGGGCCTCACGAGCAGTACTTC.

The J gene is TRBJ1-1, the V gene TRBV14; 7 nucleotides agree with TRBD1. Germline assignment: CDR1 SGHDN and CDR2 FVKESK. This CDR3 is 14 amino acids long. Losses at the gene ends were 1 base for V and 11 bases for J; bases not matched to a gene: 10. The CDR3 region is CASSQGGAGTEAFF. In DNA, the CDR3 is TGTGCCAGCAGCCAAGGAGGGGCGGGGACAGAGGCTTTCTTT.

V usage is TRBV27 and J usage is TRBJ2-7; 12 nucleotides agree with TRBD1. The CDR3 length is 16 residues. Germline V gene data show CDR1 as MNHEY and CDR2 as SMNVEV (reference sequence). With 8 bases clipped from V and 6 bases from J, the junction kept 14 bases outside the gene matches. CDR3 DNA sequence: TGTGCCAGCTTACTCCGGGGACAGGGGGCGTCTGTCGAGCAGTACTTC. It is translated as CASLLRGQGASVEQYF.

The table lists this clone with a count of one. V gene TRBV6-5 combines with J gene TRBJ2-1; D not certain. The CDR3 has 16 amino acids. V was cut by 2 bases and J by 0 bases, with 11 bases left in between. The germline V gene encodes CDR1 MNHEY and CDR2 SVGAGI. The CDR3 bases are TGTGCCAGCAGTTACGACTCCCTGGGCTCCTACAATGAGCAGTTCTTC. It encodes CASSYDSLGSYNEQFF.

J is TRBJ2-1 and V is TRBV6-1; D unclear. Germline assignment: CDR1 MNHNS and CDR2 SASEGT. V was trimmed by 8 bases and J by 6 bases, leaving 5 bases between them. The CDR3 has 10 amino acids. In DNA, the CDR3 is TGTGCCAGCCTCTCCAATGAGCAGTTCTTC. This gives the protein CASLSNEQFF.

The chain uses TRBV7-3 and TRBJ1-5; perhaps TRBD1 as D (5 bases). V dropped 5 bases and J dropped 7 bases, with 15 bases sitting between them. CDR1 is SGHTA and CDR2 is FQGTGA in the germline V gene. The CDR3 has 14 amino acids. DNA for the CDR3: TGTGCCAGCAGCCCTTCGGGCGCAGGGCAGCCCCAGCATTTT. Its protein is CASSPSGAGQPQHF.

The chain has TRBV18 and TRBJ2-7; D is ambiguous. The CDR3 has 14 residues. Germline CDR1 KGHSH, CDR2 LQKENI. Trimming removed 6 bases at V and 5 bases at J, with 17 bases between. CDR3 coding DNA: TGTGCCAGCTCCGAACGGAGAGAACTCGACGAGCAGTACTTC. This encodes CASSERRELDEQYF.